This T cell receptor beta chain was identified in a study of blood T cell repertoires in COVID-19 (dated by TCRdb to the early 2020s). Background for the entire study: Collaborator samples came from the United States, Italy and Spain and covered acute and convalescent phases of COVID-19. The repertoires were made available in a free public database intended to serve as a resource for research on the immune response to SARS-CoV-2. Samples came from the ongoing ImmuneRACE study (first 160 participants) plus 1,254 subjects from 6 global collaborators. The material from the prospective study consisted of cDNA or gDNA derived from T cells, B-cell-depleted T cells, or PBMCs. Where available, HLA class I and class II types were obtained from metadata supplied by the sample provider rather than from assay-based typing. The sample metadata nearly always contained a de-identified subject ID, COVID-19 status, age in years and sex. Subjects who had been exposed to COVID-19, were actively infected with it, or had recovered from it provided the deeply sampled blood TCRbeta repertoires that made up the dataset. Study-wide conclusions, independent of this receptor: The quantity of clinical and demographic metadata differed by source and by participant and was supplied without curation.

As concerns this clone: Its antigen is not yet known. Base qualities are missing; no much larger clone stands one base away.

Each collaborating institution followed its own protocols to collect whole blood in K2EDTA tubes. For TCRbeta analysis, collaborator samples were shipped as frozen whole blood, as isolated PBMCs, or as DNA extracted from either sample type. TCRbeta CDR3 regions were amplified from genomic DNA by means of the immunoSEQ Assay, a bias-controlled multiplex PCR. The authors' analysis ran thus. The number of nucleated cells in each sample was estimated from the amplification of reference gene primers within the assay. To quantify the absolute abundance of each unique TCRbeta CDR3 rearrangement, sequence reads were collapsed and filtered. For each sample, productive Simpson clonality was calculated as the square root of Simpson's diversity index over productive rearrangements. TCRdb stores this immuneACCESS table with in-frame sequences only. Part of the clones is absent; in the studies checked, under half of the shortfall reflects unresolved V genes, and no reason is known for the rest. That table gives V, J and clone size, and the DNA gave D and trimming. This sample lists more than 85,000 clones; more than 75% were detected once. Under 3% of the sample belongs to the ten largest clones.

The material sequenced was peripheral blood. The sequence came from a man aged 45 to 65 with active or convalescent COVID-19.

The CDR3 region has the sequence CASSPQGRTGELFF. In nucleotides, the sequence is TGTGCCAGCAGCCCACAGGGGAGGACCGGGGAGCTGTTTTTT. In this chain, TRBV28 is recombined with TRBJ2-2, with TRBD1 tentatively as D gene (7 bases match). From the germline V gene, CDR1 is MDHEN and CDR2 is SYDVKM. V drops 6 bases and J drops 5 bases, leaving 13 bases in between. The CDR3 has 14 amino acids, counting the end cysteine and phenylalanine. Only the CDR3 portion is preserved as DNA: 42 bases, with reading frame beginning at the first base.